Below are 8 T cell receptor beta chains sequenced from a single sample in a study of post-analysis software for immune sequencing data. Study outcomes and limitations: In patients, TRBV5-6, TRBV5-1 and TRBV20-1 belonged to roughly five TRBV segments found more frequently than in controls.

No antigens are known for them. Unique molecular identifiers had been added to the TCR beta cDNA libraries. TCRdb re-analysed the PCR reads in MiXCR, keeping a single row per CDR3 protein. Among about 540,000 distinct CDR3 sequences listed, around 34% were seen once. Sequenced: blood. These receptors were collected from a girl between 2 and 17 years old with multiple sclerosis.

The rearrangement links TRBV28 to TRBJ2-5; TRBD2 matches at 14 bases. The V gene end was trimmed by 4 bases and the J gene end by 11 bases; junction bases not matched to a gene: 15. This CDR3 contains 17 residues. CDR1 and CDR2 (germline): MDHEN, SYDVKM. In DNA, the CDR3 is TGTGCCAGCAGTTCGACTAGCGGGGGGGCCCCCTACAATGAACAGTACTTC. Amino acid sequence: CASSSTSGGAPYNEQYF.

At least ten counts were recorded for this clonotype. This chain connects TRBV5-1 to TRBJ1-2; D not certain. CDR3 length: 14 amino acids. CDR1 SGHRS and CDR2 YFSETQ come from the germline V gene. V lost 0 bases to trimming and J lost 8 bases, with 14 bases between them. CDR3 amino acids: CASSLGPFGRGYTF. DNA for the CDR3: TGCGCCAGCAGCTTGGGCCCATTTGGACGGGGCTACACCTTC. Drawing the rest from reference TRBV5-1 and TRBJ1-2, the complete variable domain is KAGVTQTPRYLIKTRGQQVTLSCSPISGHRSVSWYQQTPGQGLQFLFEYFSETQRNKGNFPGRFSGRQFSNSRSEMNVSTLELGDSALYLCASSLGPFGRGYTFGSGTRLTVV.

This clonotype was detected only a few times. The chain carries TRBV15 and TRBJ1-1; D not certain. The CDR3 consists of 14 residues. The V gene's germline CDR1 is LNHNV and CDR2 YYDKDF (reference sequence). V gave up 0 bases and J gave up 6 bases, with 11 bases separating them. DNA of the CDR3: TGTGCCACCAGCAGAGATCTTCTTGACCCTGAAGCTTTCTTT. It encodes CATSRDLLDPEAFF.

This chain joins TRBV12-5 and TRBJ2-7; D is perhaps TRBD1 (5 bases). The CDR3 runs to 13 residues. Germline V gene lookup returns CDR1 LGHNT and CDR2 FRNRAP. V lost 6 bases to trimming and J lost 0 bases, with 9 bases between them. CDR3 amino acids: CASGPDSSYEQYF. In nucleotides, the CDR3 is TGTGCTAGTGGCCCCGACAGCTCCTACGAGCAGTACTTC.

The table lists this clonotype with a few counts. The CDR3 sequence: CAISDIDSSGNTIYF. The CDR3 DNA is TGTGCCATCAGTGACATAGACAGCTCTGGAAACACCATATATTTT. The genes are TRBV10-3 and TRBJ1-3, with D maybe TRBD1 (5 bases). CDR1 is ENHRY, CDR2 SYGVKD, per germline. Trimming pared 3 bases from V and 0 bases from J, leaving 9 bases between. CDR3 length: 15 amino acids.

A remark on this clonotype: At one end, the junction sequence differs from germline, possibly due to a read error. The CDR3 reads CASREGTANYGYTF. Written as DNA, the CDR3 is TGTGCCAGCAGGGAAGGGACAGCTAACTATGGCTACACCTTC. The chain joins TRBV2 to TRBJ1-2; 7 nucleotides agree with TRBD1. Germline V gene lookup returns CDR1 SNHLY and CDR2 FYNNEI. CDR3 length: 14 residues.

This sequence joins TRBV7-2 and TRBJ2-1; 7 bases agree with TRBD1. CDR3 length equals 14 residues. Trimming at V came to 2 bases and at J to 6 bases, leaving 4 bases not matched to a gene. Looked up from germline, CDR1 is SGHTA and CDR2 is FQGNSA. The chain's CDR3 is CASSLRGLLNEQFF. CDR3 nucleotide sequence: TGTGCCAGCAGCTTAAGGGGGCTCCTCAATGAGCAGTTCTTC.

V usage is TRBV20-1 and J usage is TRBJ1-5, with 7 bases fitting TRBD1. The V and J ends lost 3 bases and 5 bases, in that order; junction bases with no gene match: 10. This CDR3 has 15 amino acids. Germline CDR1 reads DFQATT; CDR2 reads SNEGSKA (reference sequence). This CDR3 is CSASTGAATDQPQHF. The CDR3 coding sequence is TGCAGTGCTAGTACAGGGGCGGCTACGGATCAGCCCCAGCATTTT.